The subject of this entry is one T cell receptor beta chain. Antigen specificity is unknown. This table comes from immunoSEQ multiplex PCR, and its TCRdb copy is limited to in-frame clones, with some not included. The repertoire holds under 65,000 clones, with about 89% as singletons. These data are taken from a study of OX40 agonist ivuxolimab in advanced cancers. Background on the study: Those treated in dose escalation had hepatocellular carcinoma, melanoma, renal cell cancer or head and neck cancer. 30% to 40% of patients had received prior checkpoint inhibitor therapy. Patients achieving partial responses numbered three: one hepatocellular carcinoma case and two cutaneous melanoma cases. Overall study results and limits: A proportion of nonresponders additionally exhibited low normalized T-cell clonal expansion.

The ends were cut back, 0 bases at V and 0 bases at J, with 11 bases in the middle. Germline V gene lookup returns CDR1 SGHRS and CDR2 YFSETQ. The CDR3 sequence is 16 residues long. The clonotype originates from an adult with an advanced solid tumor such as melanoma, head and neck, liver or kidney cancer. The specimen comprised CD4+ or CD8+ T cells sorted from blood, sampled in a trial of the OX40 agonist ivuxolimab. The chain couples TRBV5-1 to TRBJ2-3, with D perhaps TRBD1 (5 bases). The CDR3 is CASSLVGELSTDTQYF. The CDR3 DNA follows: TGCGCCAGCAGCTTGGTAGGGGAATTGAGCACAGATACGCAGTATTTT.